The 26 T cell receptor beta chains in this list originate from one sample, sequenced in a study of vaccination and CD4 T cells after COVID-19. The antigens for these receptors are not known. Sequencing of cultured CD4+ T cell DNA used the Oncomine TCR Beta short-read assay. TCRdb re-called the PCR reads with MiXCR, one entry per CDR3 protein. The sample lists under 20,000 distinct CDR3 sequences, roughly two thirds occurring once. As for treatment: approximately 10-day PBMC culture with coronavirus spike peptide pools or control peptides (ViraFEST assay). The sample taken for sequencing was CD4+ T cells from blood, cultured in vitro. Every receptor here comes from a human donor who had recovered from COVID-19.

This clonotype was recorded a few times. The chain uses TRBV20-1 and TRBJ1-2; TRBD1 matches 9 bases. Trimming at V came to 4 bases and at J to 6 bases, leaving 6 bases not matched to a gene. CDR3 length equals 13 residues. Germline V CDR1 and CDR2: DFQATT, SNEGSKA (reference sequence). The CDR3 DNA follows: TGCAGTGCTAAGGACAGGGGTGTCCATGGCTACACCTTC. Translation gives CSAKDRGVHGYTF.

This chain links TRBV27 with TRBJ2-7; 8 nucleotides agree with TRBD2. Germline CDR1 MNHEY, CDR2 SMNVEV (reference sequence). Unmatched junction bases numbered 16, after V lost 6 bases and J lost 0 bases. The CDR3 loop spans 18 amino acids. The CDR3 reads CASSHAAFGGGSSYEQYF. The CDR3 DNA reads TGTGCCAGCAGCCACGCGGCGTTCGGGGGGGGGAGCTCCTACGAGCAGTACTTC.

This clonotype showed up just a few times. V is TRBV27 and J is TRBJ1-6; the D gene is possibly TRBD1 (6 bases). V gave up 2 bases and J gave up 8 bases, with 22 bases separating them. The CDR3 is 18 residues long. From germline, CDR1 is MNHEY and CDR2 SMNVEV (reference sequence). CDR3 sequence reads: CASSLASGQGFGYSPLHF. The DNA of the CDR3 is TGTGCCAGCAGTTTAGCGTCGGGACAAGGGTTTGGTTATTCACCCCTCCACTTT.

The chain recombines TRBV7-3 with TRBJ1-2, with D possibly being TRBD1 (6 bases). Germline V lookup: CDR1 SGHTA, CDR2 FQGTGA. V was shortened by 0 bases and J by 4 bases, with 15 bases between the two germline ends. The CDR3 contains 16 residues. CDR3 nucleotide sequence: TGTGCCAGCAGCTTAACGGGCCAGGGGCCTGTCTATGGCTACACCTTC. Amino acids: CASSLTGQGPVYGYTF.

The V and J genes are TRBV5-1 and TRBJ2-5; D tentatively reads TRBD1 or TRBD2 (5 bases each). V lost 0 bases, J lost 2 bases, and 17 bases lay in between. The CDR3 is made up of 17 amino acids. Germline V gene data show CDR1 as SGHRS and CDR2 as YFSETQ. CDR3 protein: CASSLAVWGSRQETQYF. For the CDR3, the DNA is TGCGCCAGCAGCTTGGCGGTTTGGGGGAGTCGGCAAGAGACCCAGTACTTC. Full variable domain (rest looked up from reference TRBV5-1 and TRBJ2-5): KAGVTQTPRYLIKTRGQQVTLSCSPISGHRSVSWYQQTPGQGLQFLFEYFSETQRNKGNFPGRFSGRQFSNSRSEMNVSTLELGDSALYLCASSLAVWGSRQETQYFGPGTRLLVL.

V is TRBV20-1 and J is TRBJ2-1, with 8 bases aligning to TRBD1. The CDR3 runs 14 residues. Germline V CDR1 and CDR2: DFQATT, SNEGSKA (reference sequence). The V segment lost 7 bases and the J segment 5 bases; nucleotides outside the gene matches: 10. Written as DNA, the CDR3 is TGCAGTGTGCCGCCCGGGACAGGAAACAATGAGCAGTTCTTC. It translates to CSVPPGTGNNEQFF.

This clonotype has only one observation. At one boundary the junction diverges from the germline segment, which might be a read error. This chain joins TRBV6-4 and TRBJ2-2; tentative D call: TRBD2 (6 bases). The CDR3 sequence is 14 residues long. Germline assignment: CDR1 MRHNA and CDR2 SNTAGT. CDR3 protein: CASSPGVVTGGLFF. The CDR3, as DNA: TGTGCCAGCAGTCCGGGGGTGGTGACCGGGGGGCTGTTTTTT.

V and J are TRBV20-1 and TRBJ2-1; 14 bases match TRBD2. The V segment lost 2 bases and the J segment 9 bases; nucleotides outside the gene matches: 6. Germline loops: CDR1 DFQATT, CDR2 SNEGSKA (reference sequence). The CDR3 runs to 15 residues. The CDR3 nucleotides read TGCAGTGCTAGACGGACTAGCGGGAGGTGGGGTGAGCAGTTCTTC. This codes for CSARRTSGRWGEQFF.

The chain employs TRBV12-3 or TRBV12-4 and TRBJ1-3; D not certain. The CDR3 runs 16 residues. The V gene lost 5 bases and the J gene lost 0 bases, with 14 bases spanning the gap. CDR3 coding DNA: TGTGCCAGCAGTCCCGGCCCTCAGCTCTCTGGAAACACCATATATTTT. Translation gives CASSPGPQLSGNTIYF.

Only a few counts were recorded for this clonotype. The chain combines TRBV28 with TRBJ2-5; D might be TRBD2 (6 bases). Trimming stripped 11 bases from V and 5 bases from J, with 15 bases between. Germline lookup yields CDR1 MDHEN and CDR2 SYDVKM. The CDR3 has 12 amino acids. The CDR3 sequence: CAPTSGGETQYF. In nucleotides, the CDR3 is TGTGCCCCTACTAGTGGGGGGGAGACCCAGTACTTC.

This clonotype occurred a few times. V usage is TRBV28 and J usage is TRBJ1-2; D remains unclear. CDR1 MDHEN and CDR2 SYDVKM come from the germline V gene. Between the trimmed V and J ends, which lost 5 bases and 8 bases, there was a span of 24 bases. CDR3 length: 16 amino acids. CDR3 coding DNA: TGTGCCAGCAGTATTCGGAACCGGGCCCCGATTAGAGGCTACACCTTC. This sequence encodes CASSIRNRAPIRGYTF.

As for this clonotype: One end of the junction fails to match germline, which may point to a read error. J is TRBJ2-3 and V is TRBV7-6; weak D call: TRBD1 (5 bases). From germline, CDR1 is SGHVS and CDR2 FNYEAQ. The CDR3 length is 14 residues. DNA for the CDR3: TGTGCTAGCAGCGTGTCAGGGAGCACAGATACGCAGTATTTT. This sequence encodes CASSVSGSTDTQYF. Complete variable domain (other parts from reference TRBV7-6 and TRBJ2-3): GAGVSQSPRYKVTKRGQDVALRCDPISGHVSLYWYRQALGQGPEFLTYFNYEAQQDKSGLPNDRFSAERPEGSISTLTIQRTEQRDSAMYRCASSVSGSTDTQYFGPGTRLTVL.

This chain joins TRBV20-1 and TRBJ2-4, with 8 bases lining up with TRBD2. V shed 6 bases and J 0 bases; nucleotides not matched to a gene: 10. The germline V gene has CDR1 DFQATT and CDR2 SNEGSKA (reference sequence). The CDR3 consists of 16 residues. The CDR3 nucleotides read TGCAGTGCCAAACTCGGGGGGGCGGTAGCCAAAAACATTCAGTACTTC. Amino acids: CSAKLGGAVAKNIQYF.

A few counts support this clonotype. This chain connects TRBV6-5 to TRBJ1-6; D ambiguous. Trimming left V 2 bases short and J 10 bases short, with 12 bases between. The germline V gene encodes CDR1 MNHEY and CDR2 SVGAGI. The CDR3 loop spans 14 amino acids. The CDR3: CASSYGRVSSPLHF. DNA of the CDR3: TGTGCCAGCAGTTACGGGAGAGTGTCCTCACCCCTCCACTTT.

This clonotype was detected a few times. The chain has TRBV15 and TRBJ1-1; possibly TRBD1 for D (5 bases). The CDR3 has 15 residues. Per germline, CDR1 LNHNV and CDR2 YYDKDF (reference sequence). Trimming pared 1 base from V and 3 bases from J, leaving 12 bases between. The CDR3 coding sequence is TGTGCCACCAGCAGAGCGCCCAGGGAGCACACTGAAGCTTTCTTT. As protein: CATSRAPREHTEAFF.

The rearrangement links TRBV5-1 to TRBJ1-5; D remains unclear. The V end lost 5 bases, the J end lost 7 bases, and 7 bases lay between the germline ends. The CDR3 loop spans 11 amino acids. CDR1 SGHRS and CDR2 YFSETQ come from the germline V gene. The chain's CDR3 is CASRRRQPQHF. In DNA form, the CDR3 reads TGCGCCAGCAGAAGGCGCCAGCCCCAGCATTTT.

The chain links TRBV12-3 or TRBV12-4 to TRBJ1-5; D ambiguous. Trimming stripped 1 base from V and 4 bases from J, with 14 bases between. The length of the CDR3 is 16 residues. The CDR3 sequence: CASSLVWPGGNQPQHF. The CDR3 DNA reads TGTGCCAGCAGTTTAGTTTGGCCCGGCGGGAATCAGCCCCAGCATTTT.

The CDR3 region has the DNA TGTGCCAGCAGTTACTCGACGGGACAGGGGGCGTCGAGGTTCGGCGGCTACACCTTC. Amino acid sequence: CASSYSTGQGASRFGGYTF. The chain has TRBV6-5 and TRBJ1-2, with 12 bases matching TRBD1. This CDR3 has 19 amino acids. J lost 8 bases, V lost 0 bases, and 16 bases had no gene match. CDR1 and CDR2 (germline): MNHEY, SVGAGI.

V gene TRBV7-9 combines with J gene TRBJ2-7; D unresolved. This CDR3 region has 14 residues. Trimming removed 2 bases from V and 0 bases from J, with 8 bases in between. The germline gives CDR1 SEHNR, CDR2 FQNEAQ (reference sequence). The CDR3 spells CASSLTGSSYEQYF. CDR3 in DNA: TGTGCCAGCAGCTTAACGGGCAGCTCCTACGAGCAGTACTTC.

This clonotype was seen more than once but under ten times. The V and J genes are TRBV6-1 and TRBJ2-2; D is unresolved. V was pared by 3 bases and J by 7 bases, with 9 bases between. Germline V CDR1 and CDR2: MNHNS, SASEGT. The CDR3 is 13 amino acids. CDR3 sequence: CASSDRIRGELFF. The CDR3 DNA reads TGTGCCAGCAGTGATCGGATCCGCGGGGAGCTGTTTTTT.

This clonotype came up once. The chain links TRBV2 to TRBJ1-6, with no clear D. CDR1 and CDR2 from the germline V gene are SNHLY and FYNNEI. The CDR3 contains 13 residues. Trimming left V 8 bases short and J 7 bases short, with 12 bases between. Here the CDR3 DNA reads TGTGCCAGCCTTAGTGATGAGAATTCACCCCTCCACTTT. It yields the protein CASLSDENSPLHF.

J is TRBJ1-5 and V is TRBV28, with a possible D match to TRBD1 (6 bases). CDR3 size: 15 residues. Germline CDR1 and CDR2: MDHEN and SYDVKM. V shed 6 bases and J shed 5 bases, with 17 bases lying between them. CDR3 coding DNA: TGTGCCAGCAGGGGCGGAGGGGGTAGTTATCAGCCCCAGCATTTT. This translates into CASRGGGGSYQPQHF.

This chain links TRBV19 with TRBJ1-1; 8 nucleotides agree with TRBD1. Germline loops: CDR1 LNHDA, CDR2 SQIVND (reference sequence). V trimming: 9 bases; J trimming: 4 bases; junction bases outside the gene matches: 10. The CDR3 is 14 residues long. The CDR3 protein is CASQIGQGRTEAFF. The CDR3 coding sequence is TGTGCCAGCCAAATCGGACAGGGCCGCACTGAAGCTTTCTTT. The variable domain in full, with the rest retrieved from reference TRBV19 and TRBJ1-1, is DGGITQSPKYLFRKEGQNVTLSCEQNLNHDAMYWYRQDPGQGLRLIYYSQIVNDFQKGDIAEGYSVSREKKESFPLTVTSAQKNPTAFYLCASQIGQGRTEAFFGQGTRLTVV.

This clonotype was counted a few times. The chain links TRBV25-1 to TRBJ1-6; D is uncertain. Looked up from germline, CDR1 is MGHDK and CDR2 is SYGVNS. The CDR3 is made up of 13 amino acids. V was trimmed by 2 bases and J by 12 bases, leaving 11 bases between them. CDR3 amino acids: CASSEKPSRPLHF. In nucleotides, the CDR3 is TGTGCCAGCAGTGAAAAGCCGTCTAGACCCCTCCACTTT.

The J gene is TRBJ2-3, the V gene TRBV20-1; D uncertain. From germline, CDR1 is DFQATT and CDR2 SNEGSKA (reference sequence). CDR3 length equals 15 residues. The V end lost 2 bases, the J end lost 2 bases, and 14 bases lay between the germline ends. CDR3 DNA: TGCAGTGCTAGACCGGTAGTTTGGGACACAGATACGCAGTATTTT. This translates into CSARPVVWDTDTQYF.

The CDR3 is CSAARQGPQGNTIYF. CDR3 bases: TGCAGTGCTGCTCGACAGGGGCCGCAAGGAAACACCATATATTTT. V usage is TRBV20-1 and J usage is TRBJ1-3, with 8 bases that match TRBD1. V dropped 5 bases and J dropped 4; count of bases not matched to a gene: 10. The CDR3 totals 15 residues. Per germline, CDR1 DFQATT and CDR2 SNEGSKA (reference sequence).